The rows below give T cell receptor beta chains drawn from one sample of a study of blood T cell repertoires in COVID-19. Method: immunoSEQ multiplex PCR; TCRdb's copy keeps in-frame clones and lacks some. The table includes hundreds of thousands of clones, roughly nine tenths detected once. The sequencing sample was made of PBMCs or T cells enriched from blood (not recorded which). Receptors originate from a man aged 18 to 35 who had recovered from COVID-19. The CDR3 runs from the conserved cysteine through the conserved F or W. The D gene is left open where the match is weak. Only some rows state a clone size, as once, few, many or a class for expanded clones.

v_call,d_call,clone_size,j_call,cdr3_aa,cdr3_nt
TRBV5-5,.,.,TRBJ1-5,CASSIDSSNQPQHF,TGTGCCAGCAGCATTGACAGCTCCAATCAGCCCCAGCATTTT
TRBV30,.,.,TRBJ2-2,CAWSILGEGTTGELFF,TGTGCCTGGAGTATTCTCGGAGAGGGTACGACCGGGGAGCTGTTTTTT
TRBV5-4,.,.,TRBJ2-2,CASSLALNTGELFF,TGTGCCAGCAGCTTGGCACTGAACACCGGGGAGCTGTTTTTT
TRBV14,TRBD1,once,TRBJ2-5,CASSQLRGQVETQYF,TGTGCCAGCAGCCAACTCAGGGGGCAGGTGGAGACCCAGTACTTC
TRBV7-9,.,.,TRBJ1-4,CASSRRGTNEKLFF,TGTGCCAGCAGCCGGAGGGGAACTAATGAAAAACTGTTTTTT
TRBV7-3,.,.,TRBJ2-1,CASSPRGSLEQFF,TGTGCCAGCAGCCCCCGGGGGTCCCTCGAGCAGTTCTTC
TRBV6-2/TRBV6-3,.,.,TRBJ1-6,CASSYDSSYSPLHF,TGTGCCAGCAGTTACGACAGTTCCTATTCACCCCTCCACTTT
TRBV11-3,TRBD2,.,TRBJ2-1,CASSKGSSGRYEQFF,TGTGCCAGCAGCAAGGGATCTAGCGGGAGGTATGAGCAGTTCTTC
TRBV28,.,.,TRBJ1-5,CASSGGFQPQHF,TGTGCCAGCAGCGGGGGTTTTCAGCCCCAGCATTTT
TRBV9,.,once,TRBJ1-4,CASSVGAELNEKLFF,TGTGCCAGCAGCGTTGGGGCAGAACTTAATGAAAAACTGTTTTTT
TRBV29-1,TRBD1,.,TRBJ1-1,CSVYTIRGTVNTEAFF,TGCAGCGTTTACACTATACGCGGGACAGTGAACACTGAAGCTTTCTTT
TRBV6-5,.,.,TRBJ2-7,CASTRAGMGEQYF,TGTGCCAGTACCCGGGCAGGGATGGGTGAGCAGTACTTC
TRBV24-1,TRBD1,.,TRBJ1-5,CATSDGDRPAGPQHF,TGTGCCACCAGTGATGGGGACAGGCCCGCCGGGCCCCAGCATTTT
TRBV6-5,TRBD1,.,TRBJ2-7,CASSYWDRTGRYEQYF,TGTGCCAGCAGTTACTGGGACCGGACAGGGAGATACGAGCAGTACTTC
TRBV7-3,.,.,TRBJ1-1,CASSRRGATEAFF,TGTGCCAGTTCGAGGCGCGGGGCCACTGAAGCTTTCTTT
TRBV30,.,.,TRBJ1-2,CALQPIYGYTF,TGTGCCTTACAGCCGATCTATGGCTACACCTTC
TRBV4-2,TRBD2,.,TRBJ2-7,CASSQEVLAGYEQYF,TGTGCCAGCAGCCAAGAGGTACTAGCGGGATACGAGCAGTACTTC
TRBV12-3/TRBV12-4,.,.,TRBJ1-2,CASVGADYGYTF,TGTGCCAGCGTAGGGGCAGACTATGGCTACACCTTC
TRBV7-9,TRBD1,.,TRBJ1-3,CASSLGDRGPRYTIYF,TGTGCCAGCAGCTTAGGTGACAGGGGGCCGAGATACACCATATATTTT
TRBV9,.,.,TRBJ2-4,CASSVSGQAKNIQYF,TGTGCCAGCAGCGTATCGGGACAAGCCAAAAACATTCAGTACTTC
TRBV28,TRBD1,.,TRBJ1-2,CASSFAAHTGDYGYTF,TGTGCCAGCAGTTTCGCCGCCCACACAGGGGACTATGGCTACACCTTC
TRBV7-2,.,.,TRBJ2-7,CASSPTGPPSYEQYF,TGTGCCAGCAGCCCCACTGGGCCCCCGTCCTACGAGCAGTACTTC
TRBV7-3,TRBD1,.,TRBJ1-2,CASSSRDRESGYTF,TGTGCCAGCAGCAGCCGGGACAGGGAGAGTGGCTACACCTTC